This T cell receptor beta chain was recorded in a study of CD4+ T cells in melanoma (dated by TCRdb to between 2021 and 2022). Notes on the research overall: The study examined neoantigen-specific CD4+ T cells in human melanoma.

Here V drops 5 bases and J drops 12 bases, and the junction holds 6 bases not matched to any gene. Taken from the germline V gene (reference sequence), the CDR1 and CDR2 loops are LNHDA and SQIVND. The CDR3 holds 12 amino acids from the cysteine to the phenylalanine. The CDR3 DNA has 36 bases and is translated from base 1. Library preparation used the immunoSEQ multiplex PCR assay. TCRdb mirrors the immuneACCESS table, restricted to in-frame sequences. Some clones are absent from its copies; in checked studies, under half trace to an unresolved V gene, and the reason for the others is unknown. Counted in this sample were about 55,000 clones; roughly 69% of them appeared once. The ten largest make up 4.5% to 6% of the sample. The donors were people with melanoma. On this clone itself: Its recognized antigen is unknown. It has no much larger one-base neighbor in the sample; base qualities were not kept.

Overall study outcomes, separate from this receptor: Neoantigen-specific CD4+ T cells in melanoma were reported to have a range of differentiation states. The report described a correlation between neoantigen-specific CD4+ T cells and the function of CD8+ T cells, macrophages and B cells.

The sequence was collected from a human donor with melanoma. Source material: tumor tissue. The sequence links TRBV19 to TRBJ1-4; 7 central nucleotides agree with TRBD1. This receptor has the CDR3 CASSVTGQELFF. In nucleotides, the sequence is TGTGCCAGTAGTGTGACAGGGCAAGAACTGTTTTTT.